This record covers a single T cell receptor (beta chain). The antigen remains undetermined. Nashville, Tennessee was home to all donors, each a Caucasian adult. The CD4+ fraction was divided into a CD45RA+ naive subset and a CD45RA-negative memory subset. This entry comes from a study of shared clonotypes between healthy human individuals. Study background: Donor composition was a couple of women and a few men, aged 18 to 49.

Some clones are missing from TCRdb's copy, which holds only in-frame ones; the method was immunoSEQ multiplex PCR. There are around 1,100,000 clones in the sample; approximately 80% occur only once, and about 0.94% lies in the top ten. The study, taken as a whole, reports: An anticipated effect of sequencing depth on clonotype sharing among donors was recognized.

From germline, CDR1 is SNHLY and CDR2 FYNNEI. The CDR3 consists of 17 residues. V was shortened by 7 bases and J by 0 bases, with 22 bases between the two germline ends. This chain joins TRBV2 and TRBJ2-7; D tentatively reads TRBD1 or TRBD2 (6 bases each). The TCR comes from a man between 18 and 29 years old in good health. Some clones in this sample may be carry-over from other donors' samples. Sequenced material: memory CD4+ T cells from PBMCs. Subset meaning: CD45RA-negative fraction. The CDR3 DNA is TGTGCCAGCACAAGAGGGGCCGGAGGGGGGAGCTCCTACGAGCAGTACTTC. It is translated as CASTRGAGGGSSYEQYF. The full variable domain, rest sourced from reference TRBV2 and TRBJ2-7, is EPEVTQTPSHQVTQMGQEVILRCVPISNHLYFYWYRQILGQKVEFLVSFYNNEISEKSEIFDDQFSVERPDGSNFTLKIRSTKLEDSAMYFCASTRGAGGGSSYEQYFGPGTRLTVT.